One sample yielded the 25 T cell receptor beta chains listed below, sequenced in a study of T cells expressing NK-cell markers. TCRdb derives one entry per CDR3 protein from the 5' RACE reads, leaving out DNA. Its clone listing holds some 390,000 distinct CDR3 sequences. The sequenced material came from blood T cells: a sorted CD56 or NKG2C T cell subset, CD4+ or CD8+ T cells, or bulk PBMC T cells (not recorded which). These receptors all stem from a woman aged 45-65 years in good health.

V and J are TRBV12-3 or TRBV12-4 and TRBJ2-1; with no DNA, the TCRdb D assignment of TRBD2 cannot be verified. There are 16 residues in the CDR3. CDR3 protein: CASTPRGGIANNEQFF.

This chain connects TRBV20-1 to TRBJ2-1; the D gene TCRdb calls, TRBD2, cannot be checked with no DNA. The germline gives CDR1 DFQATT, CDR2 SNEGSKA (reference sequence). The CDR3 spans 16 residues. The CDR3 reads CSARDPNSGALREQFF.

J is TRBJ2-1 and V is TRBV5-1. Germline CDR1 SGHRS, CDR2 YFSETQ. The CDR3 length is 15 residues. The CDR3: CASSYETARYNEQFF. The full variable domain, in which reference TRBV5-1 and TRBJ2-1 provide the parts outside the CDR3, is KAGVTQTPRYLIKTRGQQVTLSCSPISGHRSVSWYQQTPGQGLQFLFEYFSETQRNKGNFPGRFSGRQFSNSRSEMNVSTLELGDSALYLCASSYETARYNEQFFGPGTRLTVL.

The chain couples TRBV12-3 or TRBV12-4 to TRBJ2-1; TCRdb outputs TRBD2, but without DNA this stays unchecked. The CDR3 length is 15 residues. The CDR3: CASRNGLAGVSEQFF.

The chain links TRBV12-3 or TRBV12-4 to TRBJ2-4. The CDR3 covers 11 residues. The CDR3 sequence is CASTLKNIQYF.

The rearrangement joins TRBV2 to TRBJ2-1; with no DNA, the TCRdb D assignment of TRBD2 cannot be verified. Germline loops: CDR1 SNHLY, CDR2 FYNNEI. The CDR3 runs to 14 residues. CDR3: CASSASPRVDEQFF.

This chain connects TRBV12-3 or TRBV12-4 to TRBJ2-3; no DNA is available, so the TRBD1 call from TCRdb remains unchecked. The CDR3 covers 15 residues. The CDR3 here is CASSEQGESTDTQYF.

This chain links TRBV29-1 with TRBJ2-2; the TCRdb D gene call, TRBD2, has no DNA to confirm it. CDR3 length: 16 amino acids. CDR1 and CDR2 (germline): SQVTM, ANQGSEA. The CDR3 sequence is CSVGGLAGENTGELFF.

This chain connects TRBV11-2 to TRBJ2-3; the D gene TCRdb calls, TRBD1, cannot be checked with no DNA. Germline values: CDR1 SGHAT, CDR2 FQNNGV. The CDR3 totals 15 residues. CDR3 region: CASSTPQGRGDTQYF.

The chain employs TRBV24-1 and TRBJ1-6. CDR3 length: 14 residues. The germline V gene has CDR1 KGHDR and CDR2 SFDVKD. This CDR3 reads CATSDGRNNSPLHF.

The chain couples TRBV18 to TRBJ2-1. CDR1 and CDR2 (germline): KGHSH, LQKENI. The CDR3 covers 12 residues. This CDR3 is CASSTTGVLEFF.

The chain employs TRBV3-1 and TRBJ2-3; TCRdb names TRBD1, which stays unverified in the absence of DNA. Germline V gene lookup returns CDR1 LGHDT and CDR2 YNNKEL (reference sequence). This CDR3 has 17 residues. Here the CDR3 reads CASSQDLMPGASGTQYF.

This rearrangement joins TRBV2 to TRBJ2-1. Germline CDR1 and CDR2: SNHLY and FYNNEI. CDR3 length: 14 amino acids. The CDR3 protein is CASSASSSYNEQFF.

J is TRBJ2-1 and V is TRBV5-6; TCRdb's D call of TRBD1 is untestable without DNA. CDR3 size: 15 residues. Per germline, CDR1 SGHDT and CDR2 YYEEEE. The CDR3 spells CASSPGGPSYNEQFF.

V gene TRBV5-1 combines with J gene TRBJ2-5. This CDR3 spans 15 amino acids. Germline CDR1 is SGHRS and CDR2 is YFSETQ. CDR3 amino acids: CASSRFGGDQETQYF.

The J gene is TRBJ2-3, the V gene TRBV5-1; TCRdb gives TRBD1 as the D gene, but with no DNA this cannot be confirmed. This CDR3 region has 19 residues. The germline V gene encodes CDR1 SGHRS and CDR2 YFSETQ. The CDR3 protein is CASSLPRGQKTSYTDTQYF. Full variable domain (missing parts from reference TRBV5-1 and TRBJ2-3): KAGVTQTPRYLIKTRGQQVTLSCSPISGHRSVSWYQQTPGQGLQFLFEYFSETQRNKGNFPGRFSGRQFSNSRSEMNVSTLELGDSALYLCASSLPRGQKTSYTDTQYFGPGTRLTVL.

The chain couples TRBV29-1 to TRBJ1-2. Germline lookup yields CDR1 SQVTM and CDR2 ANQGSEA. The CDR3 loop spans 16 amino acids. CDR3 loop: CSVEVRREVANYGYTF.

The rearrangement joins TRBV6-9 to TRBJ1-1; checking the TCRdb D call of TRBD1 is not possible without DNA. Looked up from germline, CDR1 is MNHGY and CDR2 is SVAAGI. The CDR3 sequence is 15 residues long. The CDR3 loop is CASTGGGGGYTEAFF.

CDR3 in amino acids: CASLNRGHGGELFF. This rearrangement joins TRBV11-2 to TRBJ2-2; TCRdb's D gene call, TRBD1, goes unchecked for lack of DNA. Germline V CDR1 and CDR2: SGHAT, FQNNGV. There are 14 residues in the CDR3.

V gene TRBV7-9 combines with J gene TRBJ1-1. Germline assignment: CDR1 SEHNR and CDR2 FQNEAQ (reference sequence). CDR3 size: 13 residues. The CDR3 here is CASSARSGTEAFF.

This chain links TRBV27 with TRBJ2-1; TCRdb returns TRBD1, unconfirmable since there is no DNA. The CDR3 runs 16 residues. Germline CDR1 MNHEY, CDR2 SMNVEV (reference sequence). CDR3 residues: CASSLSSGRGYNEQFF.

Here the CDR3 reads CASSTQRDRTDTQYF. The chain has TRBV6-5 and TRBJ2-3; TCRdb's D call, TRBD2, is unchecked because there is no DNA. This CDR3 has 15 amino acids. Germline V gene lookup returns CDR1 MNHEY and CDR2 SVGAGI.

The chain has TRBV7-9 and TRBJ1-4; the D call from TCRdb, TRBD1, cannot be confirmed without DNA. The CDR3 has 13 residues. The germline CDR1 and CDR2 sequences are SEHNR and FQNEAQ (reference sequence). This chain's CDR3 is CASSWTGNEKLFF.

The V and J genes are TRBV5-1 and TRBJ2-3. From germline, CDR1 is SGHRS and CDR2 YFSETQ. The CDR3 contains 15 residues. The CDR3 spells CASSLASGRKDTQYF.

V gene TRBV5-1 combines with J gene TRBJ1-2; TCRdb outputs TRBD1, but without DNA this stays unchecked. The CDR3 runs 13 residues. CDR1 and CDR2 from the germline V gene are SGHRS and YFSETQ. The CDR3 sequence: CASGTPGQGGYTF.